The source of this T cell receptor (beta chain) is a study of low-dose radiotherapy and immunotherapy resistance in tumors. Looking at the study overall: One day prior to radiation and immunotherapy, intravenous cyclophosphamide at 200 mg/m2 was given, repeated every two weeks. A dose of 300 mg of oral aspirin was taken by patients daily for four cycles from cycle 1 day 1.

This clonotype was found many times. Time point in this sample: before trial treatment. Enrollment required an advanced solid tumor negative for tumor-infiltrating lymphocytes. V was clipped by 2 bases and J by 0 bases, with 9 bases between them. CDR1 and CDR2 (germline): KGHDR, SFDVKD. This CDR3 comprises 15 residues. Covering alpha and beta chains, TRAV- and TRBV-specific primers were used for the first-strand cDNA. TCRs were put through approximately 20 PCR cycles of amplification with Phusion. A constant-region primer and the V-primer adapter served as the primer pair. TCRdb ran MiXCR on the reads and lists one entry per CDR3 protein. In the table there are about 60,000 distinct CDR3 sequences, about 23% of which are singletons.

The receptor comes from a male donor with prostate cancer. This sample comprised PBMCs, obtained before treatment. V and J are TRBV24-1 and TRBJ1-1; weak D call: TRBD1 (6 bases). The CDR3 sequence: CATSDSGQLNTEAFF. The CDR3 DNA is TGTGCCACCAGTGATTCTGGACAGCTGAACACTGAAGCTTTCTTT.